The rows below give T cell receptor beta chains drawn from one sample of a study of identical twins. MiXCR, run by TCRdb on the 5' RACE reads, gives a single entry per CDR3 protein. The sample has some 1,700,000 distinct CDR3 sequences; less than 35% are singletons. The sample consisted of cord blood. These receptors came from a newborn girl in good health. The CDR3 runs from the conserved cysteine through the conserved F or W. D genes are given only for firm matches. Clone size is shown for a subset of rows, as once, few, many or a class of expanded clone.

few | TRBJ2-1 | TRBD2 | TRBV7-2 | TGTGCCAGCAGCCTGACTAGCGGGTCCATAAATGAGCAGTTCTTC | CASSLTSGSINEQFF
few | TRBJ2-2 | . | TRBV5-1 | TGCGCCAGCAGCTTGGTGGTCAGGATGGACACCGGGGAGCTGTTTTTT | CASSLVVRMDTGELFF
. | TRBJ2-7 | TRBD2 | TRBV6-5 | TGTGCCAGCAGTTACCAGACTAGCGGGAGGGCCGTCGAGCAGTACTTC | CASSYQTSGRAVEQYF
few | TRBJ2-7 | . | TRBV29-1 | TGCAGCGTTGAGCCGGGCAAGACCTCCTACGAGCAGTACTTC | CSVEPGKTSYEQYF
. | TRBJ2-1 | TRBD2 | TRBV6-1 | TGTGCCAGCAGTGGAAGACTAGCTATAGAGACCCAGTTCTTC | CASSGRLAIETQFF
. | TRBJ1-1 | . | TRBV12-3/TRBV12-4 | TGTGCCAGCATCGCCCCATACTTCGGTACGGGGTTCATCCCCCTAAACACTGAAGCTTTCTTT | CASIAPYFGTGFIPLNTEAFF
. | TRBJ2-4 | . | TRBV5-1 | TGCGCCAGCAGCGCCCTTGGAGACTCCCGGAACATTCAGTACTTC | CASSALGDSRNIQYF
. | TRBJ2-7 | . | TRBV6-6 | TGTGCCAGCAGTTACTCGGAGGCGGGGCTTAGCTCCTACGAGCAGTACTTC | CASSYSEAGLSSYEQYF
. | TRBJ2-7 | . | TRBV25-1 | TGTGCCAGCAGTAAACACTACGAGCAGTACTTC | CASSKHYEQYF
few | TRBJ2-5 | TRBD2 | TRBV2 | TGTGCCAGCGCACTAGCGGGAGGGGCACAAGAGACCCAGTACTTC | CASALAGGAQETQYF
few | TRBJ2-5 | TRBD2 | TRBV20-1 | TGCAGTGCTAGGTGGCTAGCGGGGGGGTACCAAGAGACCCAGTACTTC | CSARWLAGGYQETQYF
few | TRBJ1-2 | . | TRBV20-1 | TGCAGTGCACAAGCTCAAGGACGGGAAAACTATGGCTACACCTTC | CSAQAQGRENYGYTF
few | TRBJ1-6 | TRBD1 | TRBV28 | TGTGCCATTAGATCGGGACAGGGAAATTCACCCCTCCACTTT | CAIRSGQGNSPLHF
once | TRBJ2-1 | TRBD1 | TRBV20-1 | TGCAGTGCTAGACTGGACAGGTCCTCCTACAATGAGCAGTTCTTC | CSARLDRSSYNEQFF
. | TRBJ1-4 | TRBD1 | TRBV19 | TGTGCCAGTAGCATCGGGACAGCTAATGAAAAACTGTTTTTT | CASSIGTANEKLFF
many | TRBJ2-4 | . | TRBV28 | TGTGCCAGCAAACTACAGGGTTCCAAAAACATTCAGTACTTC | CASKLQGSKNIQYF
few | TRBJ2-7 | . | TRBV3-1 | TGTGCCAGCAGCCAAGACCCGGGTAGCTCCTACAATGAGCAGTACTTC | CASSQDPGSSYNEQYF
. | TRBJ2-3 | . | TRBV29-1 | TGCAGCGTTGACGGGGGCAAGGGAGATACGCGGTATTTT | CSVDGGKGDTRYF
many | TRBJ2-1 | TRBD2 | TRBV7-8 | TGTGCCACCGAGGGAGAGCGGGAGTCCTCCTACAATGAGCAGTTCTTC | CATEGERESSYNEQFF
many | TRBJ2-1 | TRBD2 | TRBV7-2 | TGTGCCAGCAGCCGTATTACTAGCGGACACAATGAGCAGTTCTTC | CASSRITSGHNEQFF
few | TRBJ2-1 | TRBD2 | TRBV10-3 | TGTGCCATCAGTGAGTCGACTAGCGGGAGAGCCCGCCCCACATTAGCCTACAATGAGCAGTTCTTC | CAISESTSGRARPTLAYNEQFF
few | TRBJ2-5 | TRBD2 | TRBV10-3 | TGTGCCATCAGTGAGTCGGGGACTAGCGGGAGACACAATGAGCAGTACTTC | CAISESGTSGRHNEQYF
few | TRBJ2-7 | . | TRBV28 | TGTGCCAGCAGTTTTGGAGGGCAGAGGTCCTACGAGCAGTACTTC | CASSFGGQRSYEQYF
. | TRBJ1-1 | . | TRBV27 | TGTGCCAGCAGTTTAAAGGGATTCACTGAAGCTTTCTTT | CASSLKGFTEAFF
. | TRBJ2-5 | . | TRBV29-1 | TGCAGCGTTGAACTTAAGCTCCAAGAGACCCAGTACTTC | CSVELKLQETQYF
. | TRBJ2-3 | TRBD1 | TRBV12-3/TRBV12-4 | TGTGCCAGCAGTTCTGGACAGGGGGCGGGAGATACGCAGTATTTT | CASSSGQGAGDTQYF
. | TRBJ1-1 | TRBD1 | TRBV20-1 | TGCAGTGCTAGAGATGCCGGACAGGGGGAGGCCACTGAAGCTTTCTTT | CSARDAGQGEATEAFF
. | TRBJ1-2 | . | TRBV12-3/TRBV12-4 | TGTGCCAGCAGCTGGAGACGTAGCCCCTATGGCTACACCTTC | CASSWRRSPYGYTF
. | TRBJ2-1 | TRBD2 | TRBV5-1 | TGCGCCAGCAGCTTGGTGGGAGGGCCGCCGAGTGAGCAGTTCTTC | CASSLVGGPPSEQFF
few | TRBJ2-3 | . | TRBV4-1 | TGCGCCAGCAGCCAAGTCGGGTCTGGCCCCAGCACAGATACGCAGTATTTT | CASSQVGSGPSTDTQYF
few | TRBJ2-1 | TRBD2 | TRBV6-5 | TGTGCCAGCAGTCCGGACGGGAGGTCCCAGTACAATGAGCAGTTCTTC | CASSPDGRSQYNEQFF
few | TRBJ2-7 | . | TRBV2 | TGTGCCAGCAGACCTCAGGTTAACGAGCAGTACTTC | CASRPQVNEQYF
few | TRBJ2-3 | . | TRBV7-8 | TGTGCCAGCAGCTTAGCTCCACTTCCGGGCCCAGATACGCAGTATTTT | CASSLAPLPGPDTQYF